This T cell receptor beta chain was recorded in a study of OX40 agonist ivuxolimab in advanced cancers. The V gene end was trimmed by 4 bases and the J gene end by 6 bases; junction bases not matched to a gene: 12. Germline CDR1 reads GTSNPN; CDR2 reads SVGIG (reference sequence). The CDR3 is 15 amino acids. Only in-frame clones appear in the TCRdb table, and some are missing; sequencing was by immunoSEQ multiplex PCR. Of 60,000 to 70,000 clones in the sample, 80% to 85% were seen once. Worth noting for this clone: Antigen unknown.

Study results and limitations: Both CD4+ and CD8+ T cell populations in blood had undergone clonal expansion by week 6 at 0.1 to 3.0 mg/kg.

The TCR sequence derives from an adult with an advanced solid tumor such as melanoma, head and neck, liver or kidney cancer. This sample comprised CD4+ or CD8+ T cells sorted from blood, obtained in a trial of the OX40 agonist ivuxolimab. The chain employs TRBV30 and TRBJ1-1, with 9 nucleotides matching TRBD1. The DNA for the CDR3 is TGTGCCTGGACTTACCTGACAGGGGGGGAGGCTGAAGCTTTCTTT. Amino acids: CAWTYLTGGEAEAFF.